This T cell receptor (beta chain) was captured in a study of memory CD4+ T cells and cytomegalovirus serostatus. Germline V gene lookup returns CDR1 SGHDT and CDR2 YYEEEE. V was pared by 0 bases and J by 5 bases, with 17 bases between. The CDR3 runs to 16 residues. Single viable CD3+CD4+CD8-CD45RO+ cells were sorted as the memory CD4+ T cells. Regarding the study as a whole: The CMV-associated TCR signature appears largely within the CD4+ memory repertoire.

The data were produced by immunoSEQ multiplex PCR, yet TCRdb's version contains in-frame clones alone and is incomplete. The table lists about 57,000 clones, around 85% of them singletons. To note about this clone: What it recognizes is unknown.

The specimen was memory CD4+ T cells from blood. The sequence derives from an adult in good health and CMV-seronegative. The V and J genes are TRBV5-6 and TRBJ1-2; possible D gene TRBD1, 5 bases. As DNA, the CDR3 is TGTGCCAGCAGCTTGGTGGAGGGGACGGGCGGTTATGGCTACACCTTC. Encoded protein: CASSLVEGTGGYGYTF.